This T cell receptor (beta chain) was captured in a study of cytomegalovirus exposure and HLA in healthy donors. PCR involved 60 Vbeta and 13 Jbeta primers. The table came from immunoSEQ multiplex PCR; TCRdb's copy has only in-frame clones and leaves some out. The data show 100,000 to 150,000 clones, and the top ten clones hold more than 1.5%. V was pared by 6 bases and J by 6 bases, with 18 bases between. CDR1 is LNHDA, CDR2 SQIVND, per germline (reference sequence). The CDR3 runs to 15 residues. To note about this clone: Its antigen is unidentified.

Regarding the study as a whole: Reportedly, cytomegalovirus status was diagnosed with high sensitivity and specificity.

The chain carries TRBV19 and TRBJ1-5, with D possibly being TRBD1 (5 bases). This receptor was identified in a young man in good health and CMV-seronegative. Material for sequencing was PBMCs. CDR3 in DNA: TGTGCCAGTAGCCCCTGGGGGGTCAGGCTTCAGCCCCAGCATTTT. Translation gives CASSPWGVRLQPQHF. Drawing the rest from reference TRBV19 and TRBJ1-5, the complete variable domain is DGGITQSPKYLFRKEGQNVTLSCEQNLNHDAMYWYRQDPGQGLRLIYYSQIVNDFQKGDIAEGYSVSREKKESFPLTVTSAQKNPTAFYLCASSPWGVRLQPQHFGDGTRLSIL.